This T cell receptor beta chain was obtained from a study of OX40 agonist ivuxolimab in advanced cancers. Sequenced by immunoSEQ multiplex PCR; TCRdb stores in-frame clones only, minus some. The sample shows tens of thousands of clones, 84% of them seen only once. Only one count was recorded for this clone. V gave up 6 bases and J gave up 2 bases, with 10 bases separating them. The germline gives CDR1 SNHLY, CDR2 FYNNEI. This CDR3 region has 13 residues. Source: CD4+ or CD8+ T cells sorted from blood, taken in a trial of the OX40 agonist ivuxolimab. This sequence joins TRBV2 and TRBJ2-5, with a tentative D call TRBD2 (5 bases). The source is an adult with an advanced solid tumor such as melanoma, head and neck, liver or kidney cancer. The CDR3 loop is CASRDWHQETQYF. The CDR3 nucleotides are TGTGCCAGCAGGGACTGGCATCAAGAGACCCAGTACTTC.